A single sample gave rise to the 2 T cell receptor beta chains below, sequenced in a study of early T cells in non-severe SARS-CoV-2 infection. One entry per CDR3 protein results from TCRdb running MiXCR on the 5' RACE reads. Of about 89,000 distinct CDR3 sequences listed, approximately 17% were seen once; the top ten hold approximately 5.1%. Material: whole blood, obtained at baseline. The receptor set was obtained from an adult who was a healthcare worker with PCR-confirmed SARS-CoV-2 infection or an uninfected control (not recorded which).

This clonotype was recorded many times. The chain joins TRBV7-8 to TRBJ2-7, with D possibly TRBD2 on 5 matching bases. This CDR3 has 12 amino acids. Trimming shortened V by 4 bases and J by 4 bases, and 8 bases separated the two germline ends. Germline V gives CDR1 SGHVS, CDR2 FQNEAQ. The DNA of the CDR3 is TGTGCCAGCAGCTCCAGGACTTACGAGCAGTACTTC. Translated, it gives CASSSRTYEQYF.

Only a few counts were recorded for this clonotype. V is TRBV11-2 and J is TRBJ2-1; 8 positions match TRBD2. The germline CDR1 and CDR2 sequences are SGHAT and FQNNGV. The V gene end was trimmed by 8 bases and the J gene end by 4 bases; junction bases not matched to a gene: 10. The CDR3 length is 15 residues. The CDR3 sequence is CASRTLREEYNEQFF. Written as DNA, the CDR3 is TGTGCCAGCCGGACGTTGCGGGAGGAATACAATGAGCAGTTCTTC.